This T cell receptor (beta chain) stems from a study of blood T cell repertoires in COVID-19. In the study overall: The cDNA or gDNA used as material had been derived from T cells, B-cell-depleted T cells, or PBMCs.

This clone was detected only a few times. One end of the junction is discordant with germline, which a read error may explain. Germline V gives CDR1 MNHEY, CDR2 SMNVEV (reference sequence). The CDR3 loop spans 13 amino acids. Produced via immunoSEQ multiplex PCR; TCRdb's table is partial and in-frame only. Here the sample spans a few hundred thousand clones, roughly 90% being singletons. Source material: peripheral blood. This sequence originates from a woman aged 50 to 65 who had recovered from COVID-19. This chain connects TRBV27 to TRBJ2-7; 8 nucleotides match TRBD1. Written as DNA, the CDR3 is TGTGCCAGCAGTTCCCCATCCGGCAGGGGGCTGCACTTC. It specifies CASSSPSGRGLHF.